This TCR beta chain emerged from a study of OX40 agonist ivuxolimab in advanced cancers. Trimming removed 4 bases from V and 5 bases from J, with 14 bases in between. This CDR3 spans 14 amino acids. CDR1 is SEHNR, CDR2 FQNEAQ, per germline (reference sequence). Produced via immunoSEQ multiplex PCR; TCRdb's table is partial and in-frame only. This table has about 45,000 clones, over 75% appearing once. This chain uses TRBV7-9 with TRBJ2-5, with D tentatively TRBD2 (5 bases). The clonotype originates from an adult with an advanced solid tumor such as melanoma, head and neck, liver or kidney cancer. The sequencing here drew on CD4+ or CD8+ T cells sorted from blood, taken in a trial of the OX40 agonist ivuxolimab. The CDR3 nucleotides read TGTGCCAGCAGCTCATACACTAGTTTGGAGACCCAGTACTTC. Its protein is CASSSYTSLETQYF.